Described below is a single T cell receptor beta chain sequence and its context. No antigen is known for it. The source of the sample is a study of shared clonotypes between healthy human individuals. Background on the study: For every donor, three CD4 naive, three CD4 memory, two CD8 naive and one CD8 memory plates were used.

The CDR3 sequence is 14 residues long. CDR1 is MNHEY, CDR2 SVGAGI, per germline. The V gene lost 2 bases and the J gene lost 6 bases, with 12 bases spanning the gap. Every subset had its genomic DNA shared out evenly among several immunoSEQ plates. TCRdb's table, derived via immunoSEQ multiplex PCR, lists solely in-frame clones and lacks some. The sample contains some 2.1 million clones, around 93% of which appear only once. Regarding the study as a whole: Rarefaction demonstrated incomplete sorted-subset sequencing despite large depth. A limitation of the genetic and exposure-history diversity represented arose from few donors.

Only CD45RO-negative cells positively selected for CCR7 counted as naive CD8 cells, so terminally differentiated effector memory CD45RA+ cells were excluded. The sequence came from a man younger than 35 in good health. Some clones in this sample may be carry-over from other donors' samples. The gene calls are TRBV6-5 and TRBJ2-3; D unclear. The sample was naive CD8+ T cells from PBMCs. The CDR3 sequence: CASSYQDPPDTQYF. CDR3 coding DNA: TGTGCCAGCAGTTACCAGGACCCGCCCGATACGCAGTATTTT.